This T cell receptor beta chain was found in a study of shared clonotypes between healthy human individuals. Terminally differentiated effector memory CD45RA+ cells were excluded from the naive CD8 cells, which were CD45RO-negative and positively selected for CCR7. Healthy HIV-negative adults with no recent acute infections or vaccinations were recruited as donors. CDR3 size: 14 residues. Trimming left V 5 bases short and J 3 bases short, with 13 bases between. The germline CDR1 and CDR2 sequences are MNHNS and SASEGT. The authors ran the assay at deep level. Methods used by the authors: There were no quality scores in the junction-only immunoSEQ sequences, so filtering differed. The repertoire was sequenced with immunoSEQ multiplex PCR; TCRdb's copy has only in-frame clones and lacks some. D and trimming were read from the DNA, whereas the V and J calls and clone size are those reported in that table. The sample lists under 850,000 clones, about 92% occurring once.

The chain recombines TRBV6-1 with TRBJ1-2, with D tentatively TRBD1 (5 bases). Sequencing was done on a sample of naive CD8+ T cells sorted from blood. The TCR was taken from a man aged 25-45 years in good health. The CDR3 is CASSTRGGDYGYTF. CDR3 coding DNA: TGTGCCAGCAGTACCCGAGGAGGGGACTATGGCTACACCTTC.